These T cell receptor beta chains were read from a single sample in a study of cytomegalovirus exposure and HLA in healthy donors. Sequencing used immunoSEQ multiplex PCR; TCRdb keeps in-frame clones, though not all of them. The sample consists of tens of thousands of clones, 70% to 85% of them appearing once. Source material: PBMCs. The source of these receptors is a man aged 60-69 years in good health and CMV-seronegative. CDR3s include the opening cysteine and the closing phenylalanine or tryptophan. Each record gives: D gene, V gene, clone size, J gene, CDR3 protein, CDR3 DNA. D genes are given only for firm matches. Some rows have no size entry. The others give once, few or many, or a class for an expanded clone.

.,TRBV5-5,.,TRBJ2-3,CASSHMGEDTQYF,TGTGCCAGCAGCCATATGGGCGAAGATACGCAGTATTTT
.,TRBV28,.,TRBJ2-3,CASSSRTAPATDTQYF,TGTGCCAGCAGTTCCCGGACAGCCCCCGCCACAGATACGCAGTATTTT
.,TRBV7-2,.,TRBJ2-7,CASTEGRAGYEQYF,TGTGCCAGCACCGAGGGCCGGGCGGGATACGAGCAGTACTTC
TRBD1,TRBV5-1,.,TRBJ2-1,CASSVRDRPPLLYNEQFF,TGCGCCAGCAGCGTCCGGGACAGACCCCCTCTACTCTACAATGAGCAGTTCTTC
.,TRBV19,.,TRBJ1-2,CASGRDYGYTF,TGTGCGTCGGGCAGGGATTATGGCTACACCTTC
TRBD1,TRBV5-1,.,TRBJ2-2,CASSAARQGDTGELFF,TGCGCCAGCAGCGCGGCCCGACAGGGGGACACCGGGGAGCTGTTTTTT
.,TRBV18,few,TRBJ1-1,CASSPVDQKNTEAFF,TGTGCCAGCTCACCAGTTGATCAGAAGAACACTGAAGCTTTCTTT
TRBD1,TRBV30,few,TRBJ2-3,CAWSEGAADTQYF,TGTGCCTGGAGTGAGGGGGCAGCAGATACGCAGTATTTT
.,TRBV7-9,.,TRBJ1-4,CASNLGGVDEKLFF,TGTGCCAGCAACCTCGGGGGGGTCGATGAAAAACTGTTTTTT
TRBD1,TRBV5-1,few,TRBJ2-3,CASSGTGTGVPTDTQYF,TGCGCCAGCAGCGGCACCGGGACAGGGGTCCCCACAGATACGCAGTATTTT
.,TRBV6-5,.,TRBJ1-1,CASSYMQGAFF,TGTGCCAGCAGCTACATGCAGGGAGCTTTCTTT
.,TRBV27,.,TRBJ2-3,CASSPSRSFGKYF,TGTGCCAGCAGTCCCTCAAGGTCCTTCGGGAAGTATTTT
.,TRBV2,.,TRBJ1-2,CASSVPTDYGCTF,TGTGCCAGCAGTGTCCCGACGGACTATGGCTGCACCTTC
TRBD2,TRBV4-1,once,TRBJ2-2,CASSHYRRTSGNTGELFF,TGCGCCAGCAGCCATTACCGTAGGACTAGCGGCAACACCGGGGAGCTGTTTTTT
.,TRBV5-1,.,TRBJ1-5,CASSKDGQGQPQHF,TGCGCCAGCAGCAAGGACGGTCAGGGGCAGCCCCAGCATTTT
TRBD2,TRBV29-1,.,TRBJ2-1,CSVASGTYNEQFF,TGCAGCGTGGCTAGCGGGACGTACAATGAGCAGTTCTTC
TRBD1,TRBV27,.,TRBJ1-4,CASSPGTGAPNEKLFF,TGTGCCAGCAGTCCGGGGACAGGGGCCCCTAATGAAAAACTGTTTTTT
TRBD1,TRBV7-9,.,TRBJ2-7,CASSPRLQGASEQYF,TGTGCCAGCAGCCCAAGACTACAGGGGGCGAGCGAGCAGTACTTC
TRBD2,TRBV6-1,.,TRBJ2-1,CASSELAGVEQFF,TGTGCCAGCAGTGAACTAGCGGGAGTTGAGCAGTTCTTC
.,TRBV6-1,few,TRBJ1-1,CASRDSMNTEAFF,TGTGCCAGCAGAGACAGCATGAACACTGAAGCTTTCTTT
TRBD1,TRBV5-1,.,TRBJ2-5,CASSAGQGSTQETQYF,TGCGCCAGCAGCGCCGGACAGGGGAGCACGCAAGAGACCCAGTACTTC
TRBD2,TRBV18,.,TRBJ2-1,CASSPDLAGPSGQFF,TGTGCCAGCTCACCAGACCTAGCGGGGCCCTCGGGGCAGTTCTTC
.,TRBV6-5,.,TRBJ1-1,CASSQRQGPTAFF,TGTGCCAGCAGTCAACGTCAGGGTCCCACCGCTTTCTTT
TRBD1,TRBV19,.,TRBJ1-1,CASSATGAPWNTEAFF,TGTGCCAGTAGTGCAACAGGGGCCCCGTGGAACACTGAAGCTTTCTTT